This record covers a single T cell receptor beta chain. This clonotype appeared a single time. The antigen it recognizes is unknown. It has no much larger one-base neighbor in the sample; base qualities were not kept. CDR1 and CDR2 are read off the germline V gene (reference sequence) as LGHDT and YNNKEL. The V and J ends are trimmed by 7 bases and 4 bases, leaving 15 bases between them. The CDR3 holds 14 amino acids from the cysteine to the phenylalanine. The sequence is cut down to CDR3 DNA, 42 bases in frame from base 1. Only healthy Caucasian donors were included. The twin cohort consisted of three pairs of female monozygotic twins, all aged about 18 to 29 years. Positive isolation kits from Invitrogen were used to isolate the CD4+ and CD8+ T cell populations. The sample comes from a study of identical twins (dated by TCRdb to the mid-2010s). Describing the broader study: To test whether fetal clonotypes persist, the study used deep sequencing on TCR alpha and beta repertoires from monozygotic twins, unrelated adults of various ages, and cord blood. To rule out contamination, the twin experiments were replicated at different times with different library preparation protocols.

Study-level results and caveats: In monozygotic twins, out-of-frame TCR alpha sharing was systematically underestimated by recombination models, although the models agreed with sharing between unrelated individuals. Out-of-frame TCR alpha sequences shared between twins showed an excess of low generation-probability sequences compared with coincidental sharing between unrelated individuals. Because the same donors could not be followed over many years, conclusions were based on cross-sectional statistical analysis. In beta out-of-frame sequences, excess twin sharing was weaker, because having fewer shared sequences lowered the signal-to-noise ratio. Zero-insertion analyses could be partly confounded by invariant T cells such as MAIT and iNKT, although diverse VJ usage argued against such confounding for most clonotypes. Fewer insertions were carried by abundant cord blood beta clonotypes, a similar but weaker trend appeared in young adult naive repertoires, and no such trend appeared in memory repertoires.

Receptor libraries were prepared by 5' RACE. Sequencer: Illumina HiSeq 2000. Template switching added a universal primer binding site, and the final cDNA carried a unique molecular identifier that allowed TCR cDNA molecules to be counted accurately. Specific primers in the conserved constant-segment region were used to synthesize first-strand cDNA for the TCR alpha and beta chains. To control for contamination, each cDNA library was double barcoded with a SMART-Mk sample barcode plus Illumina barcodes. Two successive PCR steps introduced TruSeq adapter sequences along with Illumina sample barcodes. TCR alpha and beta cDNA libraries were sequenced on the Illumina HiSeq platform with custom primers. The study's processing was this. Raw reads were processed with MiGEC to extract unique molecular identifiers, and MiXCR was used to determine CDR3 positions. For each individual, recombination models were inferred using an EM algorithm with the repgenHMM and IGoR tools. The analysis of shared clonotypes was done with the tcR package in R, with sharing normalized by the product of cloneset sizes. Out-of-frame nonproductive sequences were analyzed to study raw recombination free of thymic and clonal selection effects. TCRdb's own reprocessing of the public reads used fastp at Q25 and MiXCR and kept productive beta chains. Duplicate CDR3 protein sequences are folded into a single record with the most common DNA and genes. The V and J calls, along with clone size, are taken from TCRdb and not from the paper's own processing. The sample table contains just under 550,000 distinct CDR3 sequences; only one count was recorded for roughly 15% of them. Roughly 0.43% of the sample belongs to the ten largest clones.

These data also featured in a second study, about yellow fever vaccine responses in identical twins. In that second paper, the authors write: According to the authors, the vaccine-induced T cell response in identical twins seemed to be partly convergent and partly specific to each individual. The study precisely tracked vaccine-responding T cell clones in identical twins.

The chain uses TRBV3-1 and TRBJ2-3; no D gene call is confident. The receptor's source is a woman aged 18 to 35 in good health. The sequencing input was CD4+ T cells sorted from blood. In nucleotides, the sequence is TGTGCCAGCACCCCCAGGTCGGGTTCAGATACGCAGTATTTT. It translates as CASTPRSGSDTQYF.